This TCR beta chain emerged from a study of T cell changes during pregnancy in multiple sclerosis. Here immunoSEQ multiplex PCR was the method, and the copy in TCRdb shows in-frame clones only, minus some. This sample has roughly 17,000 clones; 88% occur once, and the top ten carry 10% to 15%. CDR1 is KGHSH, CDR2 LQKENI, per germline. The CDR3 is 15 amino acids. Trimming pared 0 bases from V and 5 bases from J, leaving 13 bases between. The sequence was collected from a female donor in good health, enrolled as a control in a pregnancy study. Sequenced material: CD8+ T cells from peripheral blood mononuclear cells, taken after pregnancy. The rearrangement links TRBV18 to TRBJ1-1; D unresolved. CDR3 sequence reads: CASSPPEGAGTEAFF. In nucleotides, the CDR3 is TGTGCCAGCTCACCACCGGAGGGTGCGGGGACTGAAGCTTTCTTT.